This TCR beta chain was recorded in a study of shared clonotypes between healthy human individuals. Study-wide context: With ages of 18 to 49, the donors were a couple of women and three men.

Study results and caveats: Limitation of the genetic and exposure-history diversity represented came from the few donors.

Only in-frame clones appear in the TCRdb table, and some are missing; sequencing was by immunoSEQ multiplex PCR. Counted here are about 1.1 million clones, approximately 77% occurring once; the ten biggest clones make up roughly 0.83%. Points on this clone: What it binds is unknown.

The CDR3 runs to 14 residues. The chain carries TRBV21-1 and TRBJ1-5. TRBV21-1 is termed a pseudogene. The sequencing sample was made of memory CD4+ T cells from PBMCs. The subset: CD45RA-negative fraction. The source is a man younger than 35 in good health. Some clones in this sample may be carry-over from other donors' samples. CDR3 bases: TGTGCCAGCAGTGCCGCCCATAGCAATCAGCCCCAGCATTTT. Protein: CASSAAHSNQPQHF.